The 2 T cell receptor beta chains below come from one sample, sequenced in a study of blood T cell repertoires in COVID-19. Assay: immunoSEQ multiplex PCR; the TCRdb copy retains only in-frame clones and omits some. The table includes around 440,000 clones, approximately 88% detected once. The sequenced material came from peripheral blood. All receptors come from a woman aged 50 to 65 with COVID-19, enrolled during active disease.

V and J are TRBV20-1 and TRBJ2-5; the match to TRBD1 covers 8 bases. The CDR3 length is 13 residues. J lost 5 bases, V lost 3 bases, and 5 bases had no gene match. Germline CDR1 reads DFQATT; CDR2 reads SNEGSKA (reference sequence). CDR3 sequence reads: CSASTGGFETQYF. The CDR3 nucleotides are TGCAGTGCTAGTACAGGGGGTTTTGAGACCCAGTACTTC.

The chain recombines TRBV7-3 with TRBJ1-1, with a weak D call TRBD1 (5 bases). The CDR3 is 15 residues long. Trimming removed 5 bases from V and 2 bases from J, with 15 bases in between. Per the germline V gene, CDR1 is SGHTA and CDR2 is FQGTGA. The CDR3, as DNA: TGTGCCAGCAGCCCATTCAGCGGGGGTAACACTGAAGCTTTCTTT. Residues: CASSPFSGGNTEAFF.